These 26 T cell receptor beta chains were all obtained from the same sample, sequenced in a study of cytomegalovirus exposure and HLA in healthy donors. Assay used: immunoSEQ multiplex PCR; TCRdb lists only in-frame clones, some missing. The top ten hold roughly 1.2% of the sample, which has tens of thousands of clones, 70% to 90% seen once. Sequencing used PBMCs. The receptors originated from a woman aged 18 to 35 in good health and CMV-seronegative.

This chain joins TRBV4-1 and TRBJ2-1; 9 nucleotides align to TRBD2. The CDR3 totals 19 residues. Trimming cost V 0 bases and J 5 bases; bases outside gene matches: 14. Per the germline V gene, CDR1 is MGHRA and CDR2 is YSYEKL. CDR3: CASSQDAATSGRTNNEQFF. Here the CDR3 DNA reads TGCGCCAGCAGCCAAGATGCAGCGACTAGCGGTCGGACTAACAATGAGCAGTTCTTC.

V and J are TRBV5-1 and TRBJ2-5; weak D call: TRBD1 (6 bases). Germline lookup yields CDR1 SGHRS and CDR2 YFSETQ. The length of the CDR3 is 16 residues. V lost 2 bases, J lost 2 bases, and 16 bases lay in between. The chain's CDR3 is CASSLYDRIKQETQYF. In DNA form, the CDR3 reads TGCGCCAGCAGCTTATACGACAGGATAAAGCAAGAGACCCAGTACTTC.

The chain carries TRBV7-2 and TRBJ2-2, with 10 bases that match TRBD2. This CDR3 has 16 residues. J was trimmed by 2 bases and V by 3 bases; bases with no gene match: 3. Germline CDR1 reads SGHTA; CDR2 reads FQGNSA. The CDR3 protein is CASSFLAGGNTGELFF. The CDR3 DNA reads TGTGCCAGCAGCTTTTTAGCGGGGGGAAACACCGGGGAGCTGTTTTTT.

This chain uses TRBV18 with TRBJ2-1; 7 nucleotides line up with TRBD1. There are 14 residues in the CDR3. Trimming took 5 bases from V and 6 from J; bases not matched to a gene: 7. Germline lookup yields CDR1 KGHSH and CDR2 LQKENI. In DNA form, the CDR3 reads TGTGCCAGCTCAGAGACAGGGTACAGCAATGAGCAGTTCTTC. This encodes CASSETGYSNEQFF.

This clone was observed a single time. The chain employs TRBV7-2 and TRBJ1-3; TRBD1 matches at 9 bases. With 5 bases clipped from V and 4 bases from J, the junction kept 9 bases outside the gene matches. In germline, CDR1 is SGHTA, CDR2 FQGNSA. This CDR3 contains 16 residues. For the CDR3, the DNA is TGTGCCAGCAGCCCAAACAGGGGGCCACCAGGAAACACCATATATTTT. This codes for CASSPNRGPPGNTIYF.

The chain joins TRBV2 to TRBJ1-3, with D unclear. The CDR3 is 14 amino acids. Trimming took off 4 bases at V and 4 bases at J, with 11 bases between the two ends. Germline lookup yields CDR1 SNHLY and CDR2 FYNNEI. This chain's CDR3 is CASSGAHSGNTIYF. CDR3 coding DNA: TGTGCCAGCAGTGGGGCCCACTCGGGAAACACCATATATTTT.

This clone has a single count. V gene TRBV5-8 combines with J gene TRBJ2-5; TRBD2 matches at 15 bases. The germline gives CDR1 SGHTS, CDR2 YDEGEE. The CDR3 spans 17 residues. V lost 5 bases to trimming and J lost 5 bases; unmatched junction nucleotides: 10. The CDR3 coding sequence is TGTGCCAGCAGGCTTGGACTAGCGGGGGGGCTGGGGGAGACCCAGTACTTC. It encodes CASRLGLAGGLGETQYF.

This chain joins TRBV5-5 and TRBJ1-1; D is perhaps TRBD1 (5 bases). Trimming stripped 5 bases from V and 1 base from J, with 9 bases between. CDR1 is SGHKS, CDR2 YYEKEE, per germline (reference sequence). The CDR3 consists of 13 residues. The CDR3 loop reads CASRSTGNTEAFF. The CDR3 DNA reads TGTGCCAGCAGAAGTACAGGGAACACTGAAGCTTTCTTT.

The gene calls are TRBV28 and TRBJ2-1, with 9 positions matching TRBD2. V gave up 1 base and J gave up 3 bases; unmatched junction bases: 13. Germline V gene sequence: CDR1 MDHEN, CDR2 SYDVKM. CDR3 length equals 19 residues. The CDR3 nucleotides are TGTGCCAGCAGTTTATCGTGGCCTCAGCGGGAGGCCTTCTACAATGAGCAGTTCTTC. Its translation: CASSLSWPQREAFYNEQFF.

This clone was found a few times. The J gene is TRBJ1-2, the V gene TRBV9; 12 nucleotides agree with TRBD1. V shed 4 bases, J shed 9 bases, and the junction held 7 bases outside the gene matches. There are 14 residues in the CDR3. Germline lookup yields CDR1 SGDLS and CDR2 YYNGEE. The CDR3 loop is CASSSGQGAESYTF. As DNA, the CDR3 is TGTGCCAGCAGCTCGGGACAGGGGGCGGAGAGCTACACCTTC.

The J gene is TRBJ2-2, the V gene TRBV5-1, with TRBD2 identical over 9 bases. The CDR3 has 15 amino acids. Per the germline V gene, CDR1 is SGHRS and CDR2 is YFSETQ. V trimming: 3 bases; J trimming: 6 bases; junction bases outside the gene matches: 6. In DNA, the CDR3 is TGCGCCAGCAGCTCGGTGGGACTAGCTGCCGGGGAGCTGTTTTTT. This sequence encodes CASSSVGLAAGELFF.

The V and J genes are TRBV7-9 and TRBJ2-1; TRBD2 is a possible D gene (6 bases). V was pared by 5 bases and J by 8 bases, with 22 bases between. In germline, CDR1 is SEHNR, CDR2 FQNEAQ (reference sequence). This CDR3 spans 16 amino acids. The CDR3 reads CASSPEFAGRLDEQFF. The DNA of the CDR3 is TGTGCCAGCAGCCCTGAGTTCGCAGGGAGGTTGGATGAGCAGTTCTTC.

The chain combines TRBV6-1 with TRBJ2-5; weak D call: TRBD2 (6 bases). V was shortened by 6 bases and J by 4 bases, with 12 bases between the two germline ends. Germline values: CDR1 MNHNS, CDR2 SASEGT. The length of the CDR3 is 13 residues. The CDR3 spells CASRGGVAETQYF. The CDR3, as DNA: TGTGCCAGCAGGGGGGGTGTCGCAGAGACCCAGTACTTC.

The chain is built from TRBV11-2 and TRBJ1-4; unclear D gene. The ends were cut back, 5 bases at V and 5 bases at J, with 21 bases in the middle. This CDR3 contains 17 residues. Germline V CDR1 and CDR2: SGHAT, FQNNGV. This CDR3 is CASSRPGGNPKNEKLFF. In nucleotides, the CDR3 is TGTGCCAGCAGCCGCCCTGGAGGTAACCCGAAAAATGAAAAACTGTTTTTT.

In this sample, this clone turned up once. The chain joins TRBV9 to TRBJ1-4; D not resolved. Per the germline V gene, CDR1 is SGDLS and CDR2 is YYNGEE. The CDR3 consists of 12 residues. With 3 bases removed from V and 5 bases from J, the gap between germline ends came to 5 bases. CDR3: CASSGANEKLFF. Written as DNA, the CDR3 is TGTGCCAGCAGCGGGGCCAATGAAAAACTGTTTTTT. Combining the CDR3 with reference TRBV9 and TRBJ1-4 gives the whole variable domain DSGVTQTPKHLITATGQRVTLRCSPRSGDLSVYWYQQSLDQGLQFLIQYYNGEERAKGNILERFSAQQFPDLHSELNLSSLELGDSALYFCASSGANEKLFFGSGTQLSVL.

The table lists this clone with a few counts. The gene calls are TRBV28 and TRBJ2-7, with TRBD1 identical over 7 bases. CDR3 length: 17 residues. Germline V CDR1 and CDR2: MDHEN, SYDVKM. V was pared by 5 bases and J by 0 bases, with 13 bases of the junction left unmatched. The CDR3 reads CASSHTIGTDSSYEQYF. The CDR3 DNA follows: TGTGCCAGCAGTCACACAATAGGGACAGATAGCTCCTACGAGCAGTACTTC.

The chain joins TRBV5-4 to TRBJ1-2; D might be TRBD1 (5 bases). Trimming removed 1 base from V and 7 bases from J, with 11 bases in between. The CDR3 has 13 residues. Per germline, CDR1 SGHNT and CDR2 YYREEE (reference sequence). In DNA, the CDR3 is TGTGCCAGCAGCTTGTTAGGGGTGGGTGGCTACACCTTC. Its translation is CASSLLGVGGYTF.

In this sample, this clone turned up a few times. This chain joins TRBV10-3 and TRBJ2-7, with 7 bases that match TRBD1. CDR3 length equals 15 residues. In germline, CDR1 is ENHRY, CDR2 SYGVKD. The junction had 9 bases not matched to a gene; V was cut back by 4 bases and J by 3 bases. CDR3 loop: CAISGTPTGIYEQYF. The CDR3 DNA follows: TGTGCCATCAGTGGTACCCCGACAGGGATCTACGAGCAGTACTTC.

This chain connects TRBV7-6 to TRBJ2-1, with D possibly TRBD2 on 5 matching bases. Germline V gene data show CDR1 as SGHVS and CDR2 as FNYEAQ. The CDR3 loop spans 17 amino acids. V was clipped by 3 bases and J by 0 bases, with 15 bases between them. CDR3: CASSFGKGLVSYNEQFF. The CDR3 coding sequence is TGTGCCAGCAGCTTCGGGAAAGGGCTTGTCTCCTACAATGAGCAGTTCTTC.

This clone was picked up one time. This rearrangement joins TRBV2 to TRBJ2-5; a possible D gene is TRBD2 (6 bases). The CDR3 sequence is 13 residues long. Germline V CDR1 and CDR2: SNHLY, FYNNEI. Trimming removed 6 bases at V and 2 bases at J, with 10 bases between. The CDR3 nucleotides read TGTGCCAGCAGCGGGGACTTTCAAGAGACCCAGTACTTC. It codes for CASSGDFQETQYF.

In nucleotides, the CDR3 is TGTGCCAGCAGTACCACAGGGGCCCTAGGAGATGGCTACACCTTC. This gives the protein CASSTTGALGDGYTF. The gene calls are TRBV28 and TRBJ1-2; 7 bases line up with TRBD1. The germline V gene has CDR1 MDHEN and CDR2 SYDVKM. The CDR3 runs to 15 residues. Unmatched junction bases numbered 12, after V lost 5 bases and J lost 6 bases.

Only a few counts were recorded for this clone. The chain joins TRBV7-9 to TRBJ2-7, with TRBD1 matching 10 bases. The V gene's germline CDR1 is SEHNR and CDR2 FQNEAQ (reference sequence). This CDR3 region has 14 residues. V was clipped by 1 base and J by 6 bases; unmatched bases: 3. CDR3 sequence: CASSLGGTGAEQYF. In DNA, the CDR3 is TGTGCCAGCAGCTTAGGGGGGACAGGGGCCGAGCAGTACTTC.

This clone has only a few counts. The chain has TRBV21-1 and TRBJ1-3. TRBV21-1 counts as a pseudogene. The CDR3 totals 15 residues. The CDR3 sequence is CASSKLGGFGNTIYF. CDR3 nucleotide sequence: TGTGCCAGCAGCAAGCTGGGGGGATTTGGAAACACCATATATTTT.

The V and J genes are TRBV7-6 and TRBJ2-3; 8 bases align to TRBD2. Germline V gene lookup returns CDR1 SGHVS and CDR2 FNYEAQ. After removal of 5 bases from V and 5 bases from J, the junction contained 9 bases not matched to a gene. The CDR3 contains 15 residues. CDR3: CASSPSLAGIDTQYF. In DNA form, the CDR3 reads TGTGCCAGCAGCCCCTCTTTAGCGGGAATAGATACGCAGTATTTT.

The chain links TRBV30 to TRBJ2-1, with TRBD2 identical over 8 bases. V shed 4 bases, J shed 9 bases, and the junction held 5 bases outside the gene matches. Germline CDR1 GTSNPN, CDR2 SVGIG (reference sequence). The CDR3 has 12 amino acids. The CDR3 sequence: CAWTRGEIEQFF. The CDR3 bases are TGTGCCTGGACGCGGGGGGAGATTGAGCAGTTCTTC. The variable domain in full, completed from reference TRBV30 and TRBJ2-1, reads SQTIHQWPATLVQPVGSPLSLECTVEGTSNPNLYWYRQAAGRGLQLLFYSVGIGQISSEVPQNLSASRPQDRQFILSSKKLLLSDSGFYLCAWTRGEIEQFFGPGTRLTVL.

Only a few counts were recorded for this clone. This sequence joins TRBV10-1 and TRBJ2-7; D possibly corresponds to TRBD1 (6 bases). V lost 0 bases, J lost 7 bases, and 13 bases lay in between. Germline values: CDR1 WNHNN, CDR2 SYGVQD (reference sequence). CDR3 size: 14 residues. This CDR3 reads CASSESDRPREQYF. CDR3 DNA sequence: TGCGCCAGCAGTGAGTCCGACAGGCCCAGGGAGCAGTACTTC.